The 30 T cell receptor beta chains presented below share a single source sample, sequenced in a study of OX40 agonist ivuxolimab in advanced cancers. The protocol was immunoSEQ multiplex PCR, while the TCRdb copy is restricted to in-frame clones and leaves out a portion. The table shows approximately 69,000 clones, with around four fifths occurring only once. Here the sequenced sample was CD4+ or CD8+ T cells sorted from blood, taken in a trial of the OX40 agonist ivuxolimab. The receptors stem from an adult with an advanced solid tumor such as melanoma, head and neck, liver or kidney cancer.

J is TRBJ2-5 and V is TRBV5-1; TRBD1 aligns across 12 bases. CDR3 length equals 16 residues. J was trimmed by 0 bases and V by 4 bases; bases with no gene match: 4. Germline CDR1 reads SGHRS; CDR2 reads YFSETQ. CDR3 in DNA: TGCGCCAGCAGCCCCGGGACAGGGGGCTACCAAGAGACCCAGTACTTC. This translates into CASSPGTGGYQETQYF.

Only a few counts were recorded for this clone. V is TRBV28 and J is TRBJ1-2; D remains unclear. The CDR3 is 8 residues long. Trimming cost V 8 bases and J 7 bases, with 2 bases left between them. CDR1 is MDHEN and CDR2 is SYDVKM in the germline V gene. This CDR3 reads CASGGYTF. For the CDR3, the DNA is TGTGCCAGCGGTGGCTACACCTTC.

The chain recombines TRBV7-8 with TRBJ2-7, with 7 bases matching TRBD1. V shed 5 bases, J shed 3 bases, and the junction held 10 bases outside the gene matches. The CDR3 has 15 amino acids. Germline V gene sequence: CDR1 SGHVS, CDR2 FQNEAQ. The CDR3 bases are TGTGCCAGCAGCCCAAGACAGGGATTACACTACGAGCAGTACTTC. Its protein product is CASSPRQGLHYEQYF.

The chain uses TRBV7-2 and TRBJ1-5; no definite D call. The CDR3 extends over 13 amino acids. Trimming stripped 8 bases from V and 1 base from J, with 9 bases between. Per germline, CDR1 SGHTA and CDR2 FQGNSA. The CDR3 region has the DNA TGTGCCAGCGCTCCGCTCAGCAATCAGCCCCAGCATTTT. Translation gives CASAPLSNQPQHF.

This clone was detected only a few times. The chain has TRBV7-9 and TRBJ1-2, with 12 bases lining up with TRBD1. The CDR3 sequence is 15 residues long. Trimming at V came to 5 bases and at J to 7 bases, leaving 8 bases not matched to a gene. Looked up from germline, CDR1 is SEHNR and CDR2 is FQNEAQ (reference sequence). CDR3 sequence: CASSVAGTGGSGYTF. In DNA form, the CDR3 reads TGTGCCAGCAGCGTCGCCGGGACAGGGGGCTCTGGCTACACCTTC. The whole variable domain, filled in from reference TRBV7-9 and TRBJ1-2, reads DTGVSQNPRHKITKRGQNVTFRCDPISEHNRLYWYRQTLGQGPEFLTYFQNEAQLEKSRLLSDRFSAERPKGSFSTLEIQRTEQGDSAMYLCASSVAGTGGSGYTFGSGTRLTVV.

This chain connects TRBV27 to TRBJ2-2, with 7 bases fitting TRBD2. This CDR3 has 14 residues. Per the germline V gene, CDR1 is MNHEY and CDR2 is SMNVEV (reference sequence). With 6 bases clipped from V and 4 bases from J, the junction kept 5 bases outside the gene matches. The CDR3 DNA reads as TGTGCCAGCAGGCCGACTAGCAGCACCGGGGAGCTGTTTTTT. Its protein is CASRPTSSTGELFF.

This clone was picked up a small number of times. The V gene is TRBV6-1, the J gene TRBJ1-6; D ambiguous. The CDR3 extends over 13 amino acids. CDR1 and CDR2 from the germline V gene are MNHNS and SASEGT. Deletions cut 4 bases from V and 7 bases from J, with 8 bases between. CDR3 in DNA: TGTGCCAGCAGTGGGGAGTACAATTCACCCCTCCACTTT. Translation: CASSGEYNSPLHF.

This chain uses TRBV29-1 with TRBJ1-1, with a possible D match to TRBD1 (6 bases). Germline lookup yields CDR1 SQVTM and CDR2 ANQGSEA. This CDR3 region has 15 residues. V lost 2 bases and J lost 4, with 17 bases in between. CDR3 nucleotides: TGCAGCGTTGAATTCACAGGGCTCCGGAGCACTGAAGCTTTCTTT. Amino acid sequence: CSVEFTGLRSTEAFF.

The chain is built from TRBV15 and TRBJ2-7, with D perhaps TRBD1 (5 bases). V was trimmed by 2 bases and J by 5 bases, leaving 10 bases between them. The CDR3 runs to 13 residues. Germline V gene data show CDR1 as LNHNV and CDR2 as YYDKDF (reference sequence). CDR3 amino acids: CATSRLPRDEQYF. In DNA, the CDR3 is TGTGCCACCAGCAGATTGCCCAGGGACGAGCAGTACTTC.

This clone has more than one count but fewer than ten. V is TRBV7-8 and J is TRBJ2-5; 13 nucleotides match TRBD2. V was pared by 5 bases and J by 2 bases, with 14 bases of the junction left unmatched. This CDR3 contains 19 residues. CDR1 is SGHVS and CDR2 is FQNEAQ in the germline V gene. The CDR3 spells CASSPHRGGLAGRQETQYF. CDR3 sequence (DNA): TGTGCCAGCAGCCCCCACAGGGGGGGACTAGCGGGACGACAAGAGACCCAGTACTTC.

The rearrangement links TRBV5-1 to TRBJ2-7, with D perhaps TRBD1 or TRBD2 (5 bases each). The germline V gene encodes CDR1 SGHRS and CDR2 YFSETQ. The CDR3 is made up of 14 amino acids. V lost 4 bases and J 6 bases, leaving 17 bases between the germline ends. As DNA, the CDR3 is TGCGCCAGCAGCCACCGGGACGGGTCGTCCGAGCAGTACTTC. Translated: CASSHRDGSSEQYF.

CDR3 residues: CASSIEPGTGTDTQYF. The CDR3 nucleotides read TGTGCCAGTAGTATAGAACCGGGGACGGGCACAGATACGCAGTATTTT. The V call is TRBV19, the J call TRBJ2-3, with D perhaps being TRBD1 or TRBD2 (5 bases each). CDR3 length: 16 residues. V was shortened by 0 bases and J by 1 base, with 11 bases between the two germline ends. The V gene's germline CDR1 is LNHDA and CDR2 SQIVND (reference sequence). Full variable domain (rest looked up from reference TRBV19 and TRBJ2-3): DGGITQSPKYLFRKEGQNVTLSCEQNLNHDAMYWYRQDPGQGLRLIYYSQIVNDFQKGDIAEGYSVSREKKESFPLTVTSAQKNPTAFYLCASSIEPGTGTDTQYFGPGTRLTVL.

V is TRBV28 and J is TRBJ2-6, with D tentatively TRBD1 or TRBD2 (6 bases each). The CDR3 contains 16 residues. Deletions cut 6 bases from V and 4 bases from J, with 16 bases between. Germline CDR1 is MDHEN and CDR2 is SYDVKM. CDR3 DNA: TGTGCCAGCAGCCGACGGGGGCGAGGCGGGGCCAACGTCCTGACTTTC. Translating gives CASSRRGRGGANVLTF.

This clone showed up just a few times. The chain couples TRBV2 to TRBJ1-5; 7 positions agree with TRBD1. Germline assignment: CDR1 SNHLY and CDR2 FYNNEI. The length of the CDR3 is 16 residues. Trimming took 5 bases from V and 4 from J; bases not matched to a gene: 11. The CDR3 region has the DNA TGTGCCAGCAGTTCTCGAAAGGACAGGTCTAATCAGCCCCAGCATTTT. Translated: CASSSRKDRSNQPQHF. Supplemented by reference TRBV2 and TRBJ1-5, the full variable domain reads EPEVTQTPSHQVTQMGQEVILRCVPISNHLYFYWYRQILGQKVEFLVSFYNNEISEKSEIFDDQFSVERPDGSNFTLKIRSTKLEDSAMYFCASSSRKDRSNQPQHFGDGTRLSIL.

Worth noting for this clone: The sample holds other DNA sequences that translate to the same CDR3. The rearrangement links TRBV18 to TRBJ2-7; TRBD1 agrees at 9 bases. The V gene's germline CDR1 is KGHSH and CDR2 LQKENI. V was clipped by 3 bases and J by 4 bases; unmatched bases: 4. The CDR3 is 14 amino acids. The CDR3 reads CASSPETGGYEQYF. The DNA for the CDR3 is TGTGCCAGCTCACCTGAGACAGGGGGGTACGAGCAGTACTTC. The complete variable domain, with remaining parts taken from reference TRBV18 and TRBJ2-7, reads NAGVMQNPRHLVRRRGQEARLRCSPMKGHSHVYWYRQLPEEGLKFMVYLQKENIIDESGMPKERFSAEFPKEGPSILRIQQVVRGDSAAYFCASSPETGGYEQYFGPGTRLTVT.

This rearrangement joins TRBV6-5 to TRBJ1-1; tentative D call: TRBD1 (6 bases). Germline-derived CDR1 and CDR2 are MNHEY and SVGAGI. The length of the CDR3 is 16 residues. Trimming left V 4 bases short and J 1 base short, with 16 bases between. The CDR3 region is CASSSPSQGTNTEAFF. DNA of the CDR3: TGTGCCAGCAGTTCCCCCTCTCAGGGGACGAACACTGAAGCTTTCTTT.

In DNA form, the CDR3 reads TGTGCCTGGAGTGTAACGTCGAACACTGAAGCTTTCTTT. It encodes CAWSVTSNTEAFF. The chain couples TRBV30 to TRBJ1-1; no clear D. The germline V gene encodes CDR1 GTSNPN and CDR2 SVGIG (reference sequence). The V gene lost 0 bases and the J gene lost 1 base, with 6 bases spanning the gap. The CDR3 totals 13 residues.

This clone was recorded a few times. The chain links TRBV11-2 to TRBJ1-1, with no clear D. V shed 5 bases and J shed 0 bases, with 10 bases lying between them. The germline gives CDR1 SGHAT, CDR2 FQNNGV. The CDR3 loop spans 14 amino acids. The CDR3 DNA is TGTGCCAGCAGCCAACAGCTTTTGAACACTGAAGCTTTCTTT. Its translation: CASSQQLLNTEAFF.

This sequence joins TRBV5-5 and TRBJ1-5; D call uncertain. The CDR3 covers 16 residues. V was trimmed by 4 bases and J by 4 bases, leaving 18 bases between them. CDR1 SGHKS and CDR2 YYEKEE come from the germline V gene (reference sequence). The CDR3 loop is CASSRSWTGINQPQHF. The DNA of the CDR3 is TGTGCCAGCAGCCGAAGCTGGACTGGGATTAATCAGCCCCAGCATTTT.

The V and J genes are TRBV4-1 and TRBJ2-3; no clear D. Germline V lookup: CDR1 MGHRA, CDR2 YSYEKL. The ends were cut back, 1 base at V and 6 bases at J, with 14 bases in the middle. CDR3 size: 15 residues. CDR3 amino acids: CASSQGQNSADTQYF. DNA of the CDR3: TGCGCCAGCAGCCAAGGTCAGAATAGTGCCGATACGCAGTATTTT.

The chain has TRBV9 and TRBJ2-7; 9 bases are a match to TRBD1. Trimming cost V 3 bases and J 5 bases; bases outside gene matches: 6. The germline V gene encodes CDR1 SGDLS and CDR2 YYNGEE. This CDR3 has 14 residues. CDR3: CASSAGQGGDEQYF. As DNA, the CDR3 is TGTGCCAGCAGCGCGGGACAGGGAGGCGACGAGCAGTACTTC.

The rearrangement links TRBV11-2 to TRBJ2-7; D call uncertain. The CDR3 extends over 14 amino acids. Per germline, CDR1 SGHAT and CDR2 FQNNGV. Trimming cost V 5 bases and J 3 bases, with 14 bases left between them. This CDR3 is CASSPAKKGYEQYF. The DNA for the CDR3 is TGTGCCAGCAGCCCAGCCAAAAAGGGCTACGAGCAGTACTTC.

The chain joins TRBV29-1 to TRBJ2-3; 10 nucleotides match TRBD2. J was trimmed by 2 bases and V by 4 bases; bases with no gene match: 15. This CDR3 is 18 amino acids long. CDR1 is SQVTM and CDR2 is ANQGSEA in the germline V gene. The CDR3 region is CSVGTSGLPRHPTDTQYF. In DNA, the CDR3 is TGCAGCGTTGGGACTAGCGGACTACCCCGCCACCCCACAGATACGCAGTATTTT.

The J gene is TRBJ1-5, the V gene TRBV30, with 7 bases that match TRBD1. The CDR3 extends over 20 amino acids. The J segment lost 0 bases and the V segment lost 1 base, leaving 18 bases of the junction unmatched. CDR1 and CDR2 (germline): GTSNPN, SVGIG (reference sequence). CDR3 region: CAWSAPGGFRPRHSNQPQHF. CDR3 nucleotides: TGTGCCTGGAGTGCGCCAGGGGGTTTTCGGCCACGGCATAGCAATCAGCCCCAGCATTTT.

This chain uses TRBV11-2 with TRBJ1-5; unclear D gene. CDR1 and CDR2 from the germline V gene are SGHAT and FQNNGV. This CDR3 is 16 amino acids long. With 1 base removed from V and 2 bases from J, the gap between germline ends came to 12 bases. The CDR3 loop is CASSLGIGEGNQPQHF. Here the CDR3 DNA reads TGTGCCAGCAGCTTAGGGATAGGTGAGGGCAATCAGCCCCAGCATTTT. Full variable domain (rest looked up from reference TRBV11-2 and TRBJ1-5): EAGVAQSPRYKIIEKRQSVAFWCNPISGHATLYWYQQILGQGPKLLIQFQNNGVVDDSQLPKDRFSAERLKGVDSTLKIQPAKLEDSAVYLCASSLGIGEGNQPQHFGDGTRLSIL.

The chain joins TRBV19 to TRBJ1-5; D gene uncertain. In germline, CDR1 is LNHDA, CDR2 SQIVND (reference sequence). The CDR3 is made up of 16 amino acids. V was clipped by 0 bases and J by 7 bases, with 16 bases between them. CDR3 protein: CASSIDQRAKYQPQHF. CDR3 coding DNA: TGTGCCAGTAGTATAGATCAGAGGGCTAAATACCAGCCCCAGCATTTT.

This clone occurred a few times. The J gene is TRBJ1-6, the V gene TRBV30; 9 nucleotides align to TRBD1. Unmatched junction bases numbered 10, after V lost 3 bases and J lost 10 bases. CDR3 length: 15 residues. Germline loops: CDR1 GTSNPN, CDR2 SVGIG (reference sequence). The CDR3 region is CAWSRDRGDGSPLHF. The CDR3 nucleotides are TGTGCCTGGAGCCGTGACAGGGGGGATGGGTCACCCCTCCACTTT.

The CDR3 here is CASSKGHRDHEQYF. CDR3 in DNA: TGTGCCAGCAGTAAGGGTCACAGGGACCACGAGCAGTACTTC. The chain is built from TRBV21-1 and TRBJ2-7; TRBD1 reflects the table's D call only, with no check against the DNA. TRBV21-1 corresponds to a pseudogene. This CDR3 spans 14 amino acids.

J is TRBJ2-1 and V is TRBV7-9; no firm D call. This CDR3 has 14 amino acids. CDR1 SEHNR and CDR2 FQNEAQ come from the germline V gene (reference sequence). Trimming stripped 1 base from V and 4 bases from J, with 8 bases between. This CDR3 reads CASSLVDPYNEQFF. The DNA of the CDR3 is TGTGCCAGCAGCTTAGTGGACCCGTACAATGAGCAGTTCTTC.

The chain is built from TRBV5-1 and TRBJ1-2, with a possible D match to TRBD1 (6 bases). CDR3 length equals 16 residues. Per germline, CDR1 SGHRS and CDR2 YFSETQ. Between the trimmed V and J ends, which lost 2 bases and 4 bases, there was a span of 18 bases. The CDR3 DNA follows: TGCGCCAGCAGCTTAAGTAGCGCAGGGGCCATCTATGGCTACACCTTC. The encoded protein is CASSLSSAGAIYGYTF.